These 25 T cell receptor beta chains were sequenced from one sample in a study of CD8+ T cells in alopecia areata. The sequencing template was cDNA reverse transcribed from extracted RNA. Sequenced by immunoSEQ multiplex PCR; TCRdb stores in-frame clones only, minus some. The data contain over 100,000 clones, about half of them seen just once; the ten biggest clones take up 0.46%. The treatment denotes: oral pan-JAK inhibitor, 5-10 mg twice daily. Material: CD4+ T cells sorted from blood, obtained at week 4, from a patient treated with tofacitinib. All receptors derive from a human donor with alopecia areata.

This clone was counted between two and nine times. V gene TRBV6-1 combines with J gene TRBJ2-6, with a tentative D call TRBD2 (5 bases). The CDR3 has 19 amino acids. The germline gives CDR1 MNHNS, CDR2 SASEGT. V lost 0 bases to trimming and J lost 0 bases, with 15 bases between them. CDR3 region: CASSEALREGRSGANVLTF. The CDR3 DNA sequence: TGTGCCAGCAGTGAAGCGCTTCGCGAGGGCCGCTCTGGGGCCAACGTCCTGACTTTC.

The J gene is TRBJ2-7, the V gene TRBV7-9; D may be TRBD1 (6 bases). V gave up 3 bases and J gave up 1 base, with 7 bases separating them. Germline CDR1 reads SEHNR; CDR2 reads FQNEAQ (reference sequence). The CDR3 is 13 residues long. The CDR3 loop reads CASSFGQSYEQYF. The DNA for the CDR3 is TGTGCCAGCAGCTTTGGACAGTCCTACGAGCAGTACTTC.

The V and J genes are TRBV29-1 and TRBJ2-6; possible D gene TRBD1, 5 bases. The V end was cut by 6 bases, the J end by 0 bases, with 18 bases between. This CDR3 is 17 amino acids long. CDR1 and CDR2 from the germline V gene are SQVTM and ANQGSEA. This chain's CDR3 is CSVLTSSGHSGANVLTF. In DNA, the CDR3 is TGCAGCGTCCTAACTTCATCAGGACACTCTGGGGCCAACGTCCTGACTTTC.

The J gene is TRBJ2-7, the V gene TRBV11-2, with TRBD1 identical over 10 bases. CDR1 SGHAT and CDR2 FQNNGV come from the germline V gene. Losses at the gene ends were 6 bases for V and 6 bases for J; bases not matched to a gene: 23. The CDR3 totals 19 residues. CDR3 sequence reads: CASSRIRDRGHRGGREQYF. CDR3 coding DNA: TGTGCCAGCAGTCGTATCCGGGACAGGGGTCACCGAGGTGGGCGCGAGCAGTACTTC.

The genes are TRBV29-1 and TRBJ2-3, with 8 bases aligning to TRBD1. The CDR3 is made up of 15 amino acids. V was clipped by 3 bases and J by 0 bases; unmatched bases: 5. Germline CDR1 reads SQVTM; CDR2 reads ANQGSEA. CDR3 bases: TGCAGCGTTGATCCCGACAGGGGTAGCACAGATACGCAGTATTTT. It translates to CSVDPDRGSTDTQYF.

The chain links TRBV30 to TRBJ2-2, with 9 bases that match TRBD1. The CDR3 loop spans 13 amino acids. Trimming took 5 bases from V and 5 from J; bases not matched to a gene: 3. Germline V gene lookup returns CDR1 GTSNPN and CDR2 SVGIG (reference sequence). As DNA, the CDR3 is TGTGCCTGGCCAGGGACAGGGACCGGGGAGCTGTTTTTT. Protein sequence: CAWPGTGTGELFF.

The chain couples TRBV29-1 to TRBJ1-2; D not resolved. The CDR3 runs to 13 residues. Trimming took 5 bases from V and 0 from J, leaving 10 bases between them. The V gene's germline CDR1 is SQVTM and CDR2 ANQGSEA. CDR3 nucleotide sequence: TGCAGCGTTCTGGTCCCTGCTAACTATGGCTACACCTTC. Protein product: CSVLVPANYGYTF.

There are a few counts of this clone. The V call is TRBV7-3, the J call TRBJ2-1; D is possibly TRBD2 (5 bases). V lost 1 base and J lost 4, with 14 bases in between. Germline-derived CDR1 and CDR2 are SGHTA and FQGTGA. This CDR3 comprises 16 residues. CDR3 residues: CASSLNRLAAYNEQFF. CDR3 in DNA: TGTGCCAGCAGCTTAAATCGGCTAGCAGCGTACAATGAGCAGTTCTTC.

This rearrangement joins TRBV4-1 to TRBJ2-3; D call uncertain. This CDR3 region has 16 residues. Trimming shortened V by 1 base and J by 2 bases, and 13 bases separated the two germline ends. Looked up from germline, CDR1 is MGHRA and CDR2 is YSYEKL. The CDR3 nucleotides are TGCGCCAGCAGCCAAGTAAATCTGGTCTCCACAGATACGCAGTATTTT. Its translation: CASSQVNLVSTDTQYF.

This clone has only a few counts. The chain employs TRBV5-1 and TRBJ2-1; no firm D call. Trimming cost V 4 bases and J 7 bases, with 12 bases left between them. CDR3 size: 13 residues. Germline V gene sequence: CDR1 SGHRS, CDR2 YFSETQ. The CDR3 bases are TGCGCCAGCAGCCCTTCGCTGCAGAATGAGCAGTTCTTC. Translated, it gives CASSPSLQNEQFF. The full variable domain, its missing parts supplied by reference TRBV5-1 and TRBJ2-1, is KAGVTQTPRYLIKTRGQQVTLSCSPISGHRSVSWYQQTPGQGLQFLFEYFSETQRNKGNFPGRFSGRQFSNSRSEMNVSTLELGDSALYLCASSPSLQNEQFFGPGTRLTVL.

This chain connects TRBV29-1 to TRBJ1-1; 7 nucleotides line up with TRBD1. J was trimmed by 6 bases and V by 4 bases; bases with no gene match: 11. The CDR3 is 14 residues long. Germline V gene lookup returns CDR1 SQVTM and CDR2 ANQGSEA. Here the CDR3 reads CSVGYRGDHSEAFF. Written as DNA, the CDR3 is TGCAGCGTTGGATACAGGGGTGATCATTCTGAAGCTTTCTTT.

This sequence joins TRBV27 and TRBJ2-3, with D hard to call. Per germline, CDR1 MNHEY and CDR2 SMNVEV (reference sequence). The V and J ends lost 5 bases and 0 bases respectively, with 3 bases between them. CDR3 length: 12 amino acids. CDR3 amino acids: CASSRSTDTQYF. The CDR3 DNA is TGTGCCAGCAGTCGCAGCACAGATACGCAGTATTTT.

The chain recombines TRBV5-1 with TRBJ2-3; D is ambiguous. The germline gives CDR1 SGHRS, CDR2 YFSETQ. The CDR3 consists of 12 residues. Trimming left V 5 bases short and J 1 base short, with 5 bases between. CDR3 sequence (DNA): TGCGCCAGCAGTGGGGGCACAGATACGCAGTATTTT. It yields the protein CASSGGTDTQYF.

With regard to this clone: The same CDR3 can be traced to other DNA sequences in this sample. The gene calls are TRBV20-1 and TRBJ1-2; D remains unclear. Germline CDR1 DFQATT, CDR2 SNEGSKA (reference sequence). Between the trimmed V and J ends, which lost 6 bases and 2 bases, there was a span of 7 bases. The CDR3 spans 11 residues. CDR3 region: CSATENYGYTF. In DNA, the CDR3 is TGCAGTGCCACAGAGAACTATGGCTACACCTTC.

There are a few counts of this clone. The chain has TRBV7-3 and TRBJ2-2; 7 bases map to TRBD2. This CDR3 is built from 15 residues. The V segment lost 6 bases and the J segment 2 bases; nucleotides outside the gene matches: 6. CDR1 and CDR2 from the germline V gene are SGHTA and FQGTGA. As DNA, the CDR3 is TGTGCCAGCAGTAAAGCGGGACTCAACACCGGGGAGCTGTTTTTT. Amino acids: CASSKAGLNTGELFF.

The V gene is TRBV9, the J gene TRBJ1-5; 8 bases are a match to TRBD1. Germline V gene data show CDR1 as SGDLS and CDR2 as YYNGEE. CDR3 size: 14 residues. With 4 bases clipped from V and 7 bases from J, the junction kept 7 bases outside the gene matches. The CDR3 loop is CASSRGQGGQPQHF. The CDR3 DNA sequence: TGTGCCAGCAGCCGCGGACAGGGAGGCCAGCCCCAGCATTTT.

There are a few counts of this clone. The chain combines TRBV29-1 with TRBJ2-7; 8 bases are shared with TRBD2. The CDR3 has 14 amino acids. Germline-derived CDR1 and CDR2 are SQVTM and ANQGSEA. V shed 5 bases, J shed 1 base, and the junction held 7 bases outside the gene matches. Here the CDR3 DNA reads TGCAGCGTTAGTACTAGCGGAACTTCCTACGAGCAGTACTTC. Translating it yields CSVSTSGTSYEQYF.

The J gene is TRBJ1-6, the V gene TRBV6-1; no clear D. Germline loops: CDR1 MNHNS, CDR2 SASEGT. The ends were cut back, 2 bases at V and 8 bases at J, with 19 bases in the middle. The CDR3 is 17 residues long. CDR3 DNA sequence: TGTGCCAGCAGTGAAAAATCTCATGAGCCCCTTGATTCACCCCTCCACTTT. This encodes CASSEKSHEPLDSPLHF.

CDR3 nucleotides: TGTGCCAGCATCCCGGGCAGGGGGAACACTGAAGCTTTCTTT. It codes for CASIPGRGNTEAFF. The chain recombines TRBV7-2 with TRBJ1-1, with D possibly matching TRBD1 (6 bases). V was shortened by 7 bases and J by 1 base, with 13 bases between the two germline ends. CDR1 is SGHTA and CDR2 is FQGNSA in the germline V gene. The length of the CDR3 is 14 residues. The full variable domain, in which reference TRBV7-2 and TRBJ1-1 provide the parts outside the CDR3, is GAGVSQSPSNKVTEKGKDVELRCDPISGHTALYWYRQSLGQGLEFLIYFQGNSAPDKSGLPSDRFSAERTGGSVSTLTIQRTQQEDSAVYLCASIPGRGNTEAFFGQGTRLTVV.

The chain combines TRBV30 with TRBJ1-2, with a tentative D call TRBD1 (5 bases). CDR1 GTSNPN and CDR2 SVGIG come from the germline V gene (reference sequence). V shed 7 bases and J shed 9 bases, with 15 bases lying between them. The CDR3 runs 11 residues. CDR3 sequence reads: CASPGGARYTF. In DNA, the CDR3 is TGTGCCTCCCCTGGAGGGGCGCGCTACACCTTC.

V usage is TRBV30 and J usage is TRBJ2-6, with TRBD1 as a possible D gene (5 bases). Between the trimmed V and J ends, which lost 0 bases and 0 bases, there was a span of 9 bases. Germline-derived CDR1 and CDR2 are GTSNPN and SVGIG (reference sequence). This CDR3 has 16 residues. The CDR3 loop reads CAWSVGALSGANVLTF. Written as DNA, the CDR3 is TGTGCCTGGAGTGTAGGGGCCCTCTCTGGGGCCAACGTCCTGACTTTC.

The chain joins TRBV5-1 to TRBJ2-3; D is unresolved. Trimming removed 3 bases from V and 3 bases from J, with 8 bases in between. From germline, CDR1 is SGHRS and CDR2 YFSETQ. This CDR3 is built from 13 residues. The CDR3 bases are TGCGCCAGCAGCTCTATAGCTACAGATACGCAGTATTTT. This translates into CASSSIATDTQYF.

The CDR3 here is CASSSRGNSPLHF. DNA of the CDR3: TGTGCCAGCAGCTCCCGGGGGAATTCACCCCTCCACTTT. V usage is TRBV7-3 and J usage is TRBJ1-6, with D possibly being TRBD1 (5 bases). The CDR3 is 13 amino acids. Germline lookup yields CDR1 SGHTA and CDR2 FQGTGA. V dropped 4 bases and J dropped 7 bases, with 8 bases sitting between them.

This clone was counted between two and nine times. The J gene is TRBJ2-1, the V gene TRBV19, with D possibly being TRBD2 (6 bases). V lost 6 bases and J lost 0, with 18 bases in between. In germline, CDR1 is LNHDA, CDR2 SQIVND (reference sequence). The CDR3 totals 17 residues. The chain's CDR3 is CASRPGGTGSSYNEQFF. Written as DNA, the CDR3 is TGTGCCAGTAGACCTGGAGGGACGGGGAGCTCCTACAATGAGCAGTTCTTC.

This clone was seen only a few times. The sample carries other DNA sequences with the same CDR3. The V and J genes are TRBV5-1 and TRBJ2-2; 7 bases are shared with TRBD1. The junction had 1 base not matched to a gene; V was cut back by 1 base and J by 1 base. Germline CDR1 is SGHRS and CDR2 is YFSETQ. The CDR3 runs 15 residues. CDR3 DNA: TGCGCCAGCAGCTTGAACAGGGGGAACACCGGGGAGCTGTTTTTT. This sequence encodes CASSLNRGNTGELFF.